This TCR beta chain was captured by sequencing in a study of blood T cells in healthy people across ages. Findings and limits, study-wide: PBMCs were not sorted, which prevented a conclusive comparison of naive versus antigen-experienced cells.

The CDR3 has 17 residues. Germline V lookup: CDR1 SGDLS, CDR2 YYNGEE. Unmatched junction bases numbered 8, after V lost 2 bases and J lost 0 bases. Donors were systemically healthy Caucasian individuals from Russia aged roughly 6 to 100 years. The sample holds a few counts of this clonotype. What it recognizes is unknown. Next came a second PCR, run for roughly 7 to 12 cycles, which used a sample-barcoded 5' primer along with a J-beta primer mix. With 12 random nucleotides, a template-switch adaptor tagged each individual cDNA molecule. A single record per CDR3 protein comes from TCRdb applying MiXCR to the 5' RACE reads. This sample yields over a million distinct CDR3 sequences, of which roughly 45% are seen a single time; 7.9% belongs to the top ten.

The receptor was derived from a woman between 18 and 29 years old in good health. The gene calls are TRBV9 and TRBJ2-1, with 7 bases that match TRBD1. Source material: blood. The DNA of the CDR3 is TGTGCCAGCAGCGTCGGAGGCGAGGGGGCCTCCTACAATGAGCAGTTCTTC. Protein sequence: CASSVGGEGASYNEQFF. The full variable domain, completed using reference TRBV9 and TRBJ2-1, is DSGVTQTPKHLITATGQRVTLRCSPRSGDLSVYWYQQSLDQGLQFLIQYYNGEERAKGNILERFSAQQFPDLHSELNLSSLELGDSALYFCASSVGGEGASYNEQFFGPGTRLTVL.